A selection of T cell receptor beta chains follows, all from one sample in a study of human T cells and chemical hapten exposure. TCRdb ran MiXCR on the RACE reads and lists one entry per CDR3 protein. The table has about 380,000 distinct CDR3 sequences, roughly 4.8% seen once. Sequenced here: whole blood, sampled in connection with sensitization to the hapten diphenylcyclopropenone (DPC). The receptors were sampled from a woman in her fifties or sixties with alopecia areata. Some clones in this sample may be carry-over from other donors' samples. CDR3s include the opening cysteine and the closing phenylalanine or tryptophan. The D gene is left open where the match is weak. A clone size is listed for some rows: how often the clone was seen (once, few, many), or a class if it is expanded.

j_gene: TRBJ1-5
v_gene: TRBV6-1
d_gene: NA
abundance: many
CDR3aa: CASRLGNQPQHF
CDR3nt: TGTGCCAGCAGGCTGGGTAACCAGCCCCAGCATTTT

j_gene: TRBJ2-5
v_gene: TRBV28
d_gene: TRBD2
abundance: many
CDR3aa: CASSSMGTSGAPPGTQYF
CDR3nt: TGTGCCAGCAGTTCCATGGGGACTAGCGGGGCGCCCCCCGGGACCCAGTACTTC

j_gene: TRBJ2-1
v_gene: TRBV29-1
d_gene: NA
abundance: many
CDR3aa: CSVDGGTGVDEQFF
CDR3nt: TGCAGCGTTGATGGGGGGACTGGGGTGGATGAGCAGTTCTTC

j_gene: TRBJ2-7
v_gene: TRBV5-6
d_gene: TRBD2
abundance: many
CDR3aa: CASSLELAGTYEQYF
CDR3nt: TGTGCCAGCAGCTTGGAACTAGCGGGTACCTACGAGCAGTACTTC

j_gene: TRBJ2-1
v_gene: TRBV29-1
d_gene: NA
abundance: NA
CDR3aa: CSVEPDSPRSYNEQFF
CDR3nt: TGCAGCGTTGAGCCGGACTCCCCCAGGTCCTACAATGAGCAGTTCTTC

j_gene: TRBJ2-5
v_gene: TRBV6-5
d_gene: TRBD1
abundance: NA
CDR3aa: CASSRDRETQYF
CDR3nt: TGTGCCAGCAGTCGGGACAGAGAGACCCAGTACTTC

j_gene: TRBJ2-3
v_gene: TRBV7-2
d_gene: TRBD2
abundance: few
CDR3aa: CASTLQGLAKDTQYF
CDR3nt: TGTGCCAGCACCCTTCAAGGACTAGCAAAGGATACGCAGTATTTT

j_gene: TRBJ1-5
v_gene: TRBV6-2/TRBV6-3
d_gene: NA
abundance: many
CDR3aa: CASSPTANQPQHF
CDR3nt: TGTGCCAGCAGCCCCACAGCGAATCAGCCCCAGCATTTT

j_gene: TRBJ2-5
v_gene: TRBV3-1
d_gene: NA
abundance: many
CDR3aa: CASSQDRETQYF
CDR3nt: TGTGCCAGCAGCCAAGATCGAGAGACCCAGTACTTC

j_gene: TRBJ1-2
v_gene: TRBV5-1
d_gene: NA
abundance: NA
CDR3aa: CASSLAGFDYGYTF
CDR3nt: TGCGCCAGCAGCTTGGCTGGGTTCGACTATGGCTACACCTTC

j_gene: TRBJ2-5
v_gene: TRBV20-1
d_gene: NA
abundance: few
CDR3aa: CSAQPYGERAQYF
CDR3nt: TGCAGTGCTCAACCTTACGGAGAGAGGGCCCAGTACTTC

j_gene: TRBJ2-3
v_gene: TRBV11-2
d_gene: NA
abundance: many
CDR3aa: CASSLGAQGLGTDTQYF
CDR3nt: TGTGCCAGCAGCTTAGGGGCCCAGGGTCTGGGCACAGATACGCAGTATTTT

j_gene: TRBJ2-3
v_gene: TRBV7-9
d_gene: TRBD2
abundance: many
CDR3aa: CASSLFLAGSTDTQYF
CDR3nt: TGTGCCAGCAGCTTATTCCTAGCGGGGAGCACAGATACGCAGTATTTT

j_gene: TRBJ1-1
v_gene: TRBV6-2/TRBV6-3
d_gene: TRBD1
abundance: many
CDR3aa: CASGQGSNTEAFF
CDR3nt: TGTGCCAGCGGACAGGGATCGAACACTGAAGCTTTCTTT

j_gene: TRBJ1-5
v_gene: TRBV4-2
d_gene: NA
abundance: few
CDR3aa: CASSQDLEQPQHF
CDR3nt: TGTGCCAGCAGCCAAGATCTTGAGCAGCCCCAGCATTTT

j_gene: TRBJ1-4
v_gene: TRBV5-6
d_gene: TRBD1
abundance: NA
CDR3aa: CASSSLRDRVNEKLFF
CDR3nt: TGTGCCAGCAGCTCACTCAGGGACAGGGTCAATGAAAAACTGTTTTTT

j_gene: TRBJ1-6
v_gene: TRBV4-1
d_gene: NA
abundance: many
CDR3aa: CASSRSWDGSSYNSPLHF
CDR3nt: TGCGCCAGCAGCCGCAGTTGGGACGGGAGCTCCTATAATTCACCCCTCCACTTT

j_gene: TRBJ1-6
v_gene: TRBV6-1
d_gene: NA
abundance: few
CDR3aa: CASIGRRQDSPLHF
CDR3nt: TGTGCCAGCATTGGGAGGAGACAGGATTCACCCCTCCACTTT

j_gene: TRBJ2-1
v_gene: TRBV10-2
d_gene: NA
abundance: many
CDR3aa: CASTPAWARLQFF
CDR3nt: TGCGCCAGCACCCCCGCGTGGGCCCGGTTGCAGTTCTTC

j_gene: TRBJ1-5
v_gene: TRBV28
d_gene: NA
abundance: many
CDR3aa: CASTQGSNQPQHF
CDR3nt: TGTGCCAGCACCCAAGGGAGCAATCAGCCCCAGCATTTT

j_gene: TRBJ2-3
v_gene: TRBV29-1
d_gene: NA
abundance: many
CDR3aa: CSVARGTDTQYF
CDR3nt: TGCAGCGTTGCTCGTGGGACAGATACGCAGTATTTT

j_gene: TRBJ2-7
v_gene: TRBV6-5
d_gene: TRBD2
abundance: many
CDR3aa: CASSYLTPSGGNYEQYF
CDR3nt: TGTGCCAGCAGTTACCTCACCCCTAGCGGGGGAAACTACGAGCAGTACTTC

j_gene: TRBJ2-2
v_gene: TRBV13
d_gene: TRBD2
abundance: many
CDR3aa: CASSEGLTNTGELFF
CDR3nt: TGTGCCAGCAGCGAGGGACTAACGAACACCGGGGAGCTGTTTTTT

j_gene: TRBJ1-6
v_gene: TRBV14
d_gene: NA
abundance: NA
CDR3aa: CASSHDRSRSLHF
CDR3nt: TGTGCCAGCAGCCATGACAGGAGTCGGTCCCTCCACTTT

j_gene: TRBJ2-7
v_gene: TRBV20-1
d_gene: NA
abundance: many
CDR3aa: CSASAGSNEQYF
CDR3nt: TGCAGTGCTAGTGCGGGGAGCAACGAGCAGTACTTC

j_gene: TRBJ2-5
v_gene: TRBV7-6
d_gene: NA
abundance: NA
CDR3aa: CASTVMVIQETQYF
CDR3nt: TGTGCCAGCACCGTCATGGTTATACAAGAGACCCAGTACTTC

j_gene: TRBJ1-2
v_gene: TRBV3-1
d_gene: NA
abundance: NA
CDR3aa: CASSQLSDSPYGYTF
CDR3nt: TGTGCCAGCAGCCAATTGTCAGATTCTCCTTATGGCTACACCTTC

j_gene: TRBJ2-3
v_gene: TRBV9
d_gene: TRBD2
abundance: many
CDR3aa: CASSGRLAGGTDTQYF
CDR3nt: TGTGCCAGCAGCGGACGACTAGCGGGGGGCACAGATACGCAGTATTTT

j_gene: TRBJ1-2
v_gene: TRBV19
d_gene: NA
abundance: NA
CDR3aa: CASSRTGTSGSGYTF
CDR3nt: TGTGCCAGTAGTAGAACCGGGACAAGCGGAAGCGGCTACACCTTC

j_gene: TRBJ2-3
v_gene: TRBV29-1
d_gene: NA
abundance: many
CDR3aa: CSVEAGVLGTDTQYF
CDR3nt: TGCAGCGTTGAAGCGGGGGTGCTGGGCACAGATACGCAGTATTTT

j_gene: TRBJ1-4
v_gene: TRBV7-2
d_gene: TRBD1
abundance: few
CDR3aa: CASSPGQGEEKLFF
CDR3nt: TGTGCCAGCAGCCCGGGACAGGGGGAAGAAAAACTGTTTTTT

j_gene: TRBJ2-1
v_gene: TRBV16
d_gene: NA
abundance: many
CDR3aa: CASSQQGPYNEQFF
CDR3nt: TGTGCCAGCAGCCAGCAGGGTCCCTACAATGAGCAGTTCTTC

j_gene: TRBJ1-2
v_gene: TRBV27
d_gene: NA
abundance: many
CDR3aa: CASSSGGALGYTF
CDR3nt: TGTGCCAGCAGTTCGGGGGGGGCGCTGGGCTACACCTTC

j_gene: TRBJ1-1
v_gene: TRBV7-9
d_gene: NA
abundance: many
CDR3aa: CASSFPDLNTEAFF
CDR3nt: TGTGCCAGCAGCTTTCCGGATTTGAACACTGAAGCTTTCTTT

j_gene: TRBJ2-5
v_gene: TRBV7-6
d_gene: NA
abundance: many
CDR3aa: CASSLRAGTRQETQYF
CDR3nt: TGTGCCAGCAGTTTAAGGGCAGGGACCCGCCAAGAGACCCAGTACTTC

j_gene: TRBJ2-7
v_gene: TRBV28
d_gene: NA
abundance: few
CDR3aa: CASSLMRVQSYEQYF
CDR3nt: TGTGCCAGCAGTTTAATGAGGGTCCAATCCTACGAGCAGTACTTC

j_gene: TRBJ2-1
v_gene: TRBV2
d_gene: NA
abundance: few
CDR3aa: CASRENEQFF
CDR3nt: TGTGCCAGCAGGGAGAATGAGCAGTTCTTC

j_gene: TRBJ2-1
v_gene: TRBV5-5
d_gene: TRBD2
abundance: few
CDR3aa: CASSPPLAGGPGQFF
CDR3nt: TGTGCCAGCAGCCCCCCCCTAGCGGGGGGGCCCGGGCAGTTCTTC

j_gene: TRBJ1-2
v_gene: TRBV7-2
d_gene: NA
abundance: many
CDR3aa: CASSLAAGSYGYTF
CDR3nt: TGTGCCAGCAGCTTAGCGGCGGGCAGCTATGGCTACACCTTC